These 15 T cell receptor beta chains came from one sample sequenced in a study of CD8+ T cells in alopecia areata (dated by TCRdb to the late 2010s). Interpreted using the paper, the time point label stands for: 24 weeks on oral tofacitinib. The label giving this sample's treatment or condition can be read as: oral pan-JAK inhibitor, 5-10 mg twice daily. Receptor amplification or capture employed the immunoSEQ multiplex PCR assay. For TCR sequencing, RNA was extracted from every sample and reverse transcribed into cDNA to serve as template. TCRdb stores this immuneACCESS table with in-frame sequences only. Part of the clones is absent; in the studies checked, under half of the shortfall reflects unresolved V genes, and no reason is known for the rest. This sample gives 170,000 or so clones in total; approximately 55% of them show up just once. The ten largest account for 10% to 12% of the sample.

This specimen consisted of CD8+ T cells sorted from blood, obtained at week 24, from a patient treated with tofacitinib. The receptors come from a human donor with alopecia areata.

The chain links TRBV5-1 to TRBJ1-1; D remains ambiguous. Deletions cut 6 bases from V and 3 bases from J, with 9 bases between. Germline V lookup: CDR1 SGHRS, CDR2 YFSETQ. CDR3 length: 12 amino acids. CDR3 in amino acids: CASKSSDTEAFF. The CDR3 DNA reads TGCGCCAGCAAGTCTTCGGACACTGAAGCTTTCTTT.

This chain connects TRBV29-1 to TRBJ1-4, with D unclear. The germline V gene encodes CDR1 SQVTM and CDR2 ANQGSEA. V shed 6 bases and J shed 8 bases, with 7 bases lying between them. The length of the CDR3 is 10 residues. CDR3 protein: CSVGEEKLFF. The CDR3, as DNA: TGCAGCGTGGGAGAGGAAAAACTGTTTTTT.

This CDR3 is CASSLASGQDLLGYTF. CDR3 nucleotides: TGTGCCAGCAGCTTAGCTTCGGGACAGGATCTCCTGGGCTACACCTTC. The chain is built from TRBV11-2 and TRBJ1-2, with 8 bases identical to TRBD1. The J segment lost 8 bases and the V segment lost 1 base, leaving 12 bases of the junction unmatched. CDR1 is SGHAT, CDR2 FQNNGV, per germline. The CDR3 extends over 16 amino acids.

This chain connects TRBV4-3 to TRBJ1-5, with a weak D call TRBD1 (5 bases). Germline V CDR1 and CDR2: LGHNA, YSLEER. CDR3 length: 15 residues. V was trimmed by 4 bases and J by 4 bases, leaving 14 bases between them. DNA for the CDR3: TGCGCCAGCAGCCCCACGTGGGGGGGAAATCAGCCCCAGCATTTT. Translating gives CASSPTWGGNQPQHF.

The rearrangement joins TRBV5-1 to TRBJ1-5, with D uncertain. Germline V gene lookup returns CDR1 SGHRS and CDR2 YFSETQ. CDR3 length: 15 amino acids. The V end lost 0 bases, the J end lost 3 bases, and 10 bases lay between the germline ends. The CDR3 here is CASSLVGGINQPQHF. Here the CDR3 DNA reads TGCGCCAGCAGCTTGGTGGGTGGAATCAATCAGCCCCAGCATTTT.

CDR3 DNA sequence: TGTGCCAGCAGCGGTACTAGCGGGGGGTACACCGGGGAGCTGTTTTTT. As protein: CASSGTSGGYTGELFF. The genes are TRBV5-4 and TRBJ2-2; 12 bases line up with TRBD2. Germline loops: CDR1 SGHNT, CDR2 YYREEE (reference sequence). Trimming took 4 bases from V and 3 from J; bases not matched to a gene: 4. CDR3 size: 16 residues.

V gene TRBV6-5 combines with J gene TRBJ2-7; weak D call: TRBD1 (5 bases). The CDR3 is 14 residues long. From germline, CDR1 is MNHEY and CDR2 SVGAGI. Between the trimmed V and J ends, which lost 6 bases and 4 bases, there was a span of 16 bases. The CDR3, as DNA: TGTGCCAGCAGCTCCCCTCGACAGCGTTACGAGCAGTACTTC. Its translation: CASSSPRQRYEQYF.

V usage is TRBV4-1 and J usage is TRBJ2-2, with D maybe TRBD2 (5 bases). V was pared by 3 bases and J by 3 bases, with 14 bases between. The CDR3 extends over 16 amino acids. Germline V gene data show CDR1 as MGHRA and CDR2 as YSYEKL. CDR3 sequence: CASSHPPAADTGELFF. The CDR3 region has the DNA TGCGCCAGCAGCCACCCCCCAGCAGCGGACACCGGGGAGCTGTTTTTT.

The V gene is TRBV30, the J gene TRBJ1-2; D gene unclear. Germline CDR1 is GTSNPN and CDR2 is SVGIG (reference sequence). The CDR3 totals 14 residues. V dropped 0 bases and J dropped 0 bases, with 8 bases sitting between them. DNA for the CDR3: TGTGCCTGGAGTGTTGGTGGAGCTAACTATGGCTACACCTTC. It encodes CAWSVGGANYGYTF.

V is TRBV6-1 and J is TRBJ1-2, with D possibly TRBD1 on 6 matching bases. This CDR3 comprises 15 residues. V shed 1 base and J shed 2 bases, with 11 bases lying between them. Germline CDR1 is MNHNS and CDR2 is SASEGT. The CDR3 region is CASSEEGRGNYGYTF. DNA for the CDR3: TGTGCCAGCAGTGAAGAGGGCAGGGGAAACTATGGCTACACCTTC.

The rearrangement uses TRBV20-1 and TRBJ1-1; D not certain. CDR1 DFQATT and CDR2 SNEGSKA come from the germline V gene (reference sequence). Trimming cost V 6 bases and J 8 bases, with 13 bases left between them. This CDR3 has 11 amino acids. The CDR3 loop is CSAPVGREAFF. The CDR3 DNA reads TGCAGTGCCCCCGTGGGCAGGGAAGCTTTCTTT.

The genes are TRBV29-1 and TRBJ1-2; D not resolved. The V and J ends lost 5 bases and 5 bases respectively, with 6 bases between them. This CDR3 is 10 amino acids long. The V gene's germline CDR1 is SQVTM and CDR2 ANQGSEA. CDR3 loop: CSVLEYGYTF. The CDR3 DNA reads as TGCAGCGTTTTAGAGTATGGCTACACCTTC.

The chain combines TRBV29-1 with TRBJ2-2; weak D call: TRBD2 (5 bases). The ends were cut back, 3 bases at V and 2 bases at J, with 10 bases in the middle. This CDR3 is 14 amino acids long. Germline V gene sequence: CDR1 SQVTM, CDR2 ANQGSEA. The CDR3 sequence is CSVERGKNTGELFF. CDR3 sequence (DNA): TGCAGCGTTGAGCGAGGGAAAAACACCGGGGAGCTGTTTTTT.

The chain combines TRBV5-6 with TRBJ2-2; tentatively, D is TRBD2 (6 bases). The V and J ends lost 3 bases and 6 bases respectively, with 6 bases between them. The CDR3 spans 12 residues. Germline CDR1 and CDR2: SGHDT and YYEEEE. The CDR3 nucleotides are TGTGCCAGCAGCTGGAGGGCCGGGGAGCTGTTTTTT. Its translation: CASSWRAGELFF.

The chain has TRBV27 and TRBJ2-7; 11 bases align to TRBD1. V lost 3 bases to trimming and J lost 2 bases; unmatched junction nucleotides: 3. The CDR3 sequence is 15 residues long. Germline CDR1 is MNHEY and CDR2 is SMNVEV (reference sequence). CDR3 protein: CASSLGTGGPYEQYF. DNA of the CDR3: TGTGCCAGCAGTTTGGGGACAGGGGGACCCTACGAGCAGTACTTC.